This TCR beta chain was captured in a study of identical twins. Germline lookup yields CDR1 SGDLS and CDR2 YYNGEE. There are 17 residues in the CDR3. V lost 5 bases, J lost 0 bases, and 8 bases stayed unmatched. TCRdb called the 5' RACE reads again in MiXCR, with one record for every CDR3 protein. Of more than 200,000 distinct CDR3 sequences in the sample, more than 13% were seen once. The receptor was derived from a young woman in good health. Sequenced input: memory (CD45RO+) T cells sorted from blood. V gene TRBV9 combines with J gene TRBJ1-6, with 7 bases fitting TRBD1. The CDR3 is CASSPGGSNSYNSPLHF. As DNA, the CDR3 is TGTGCCAGCAGTCCAGGGGGATCTAACTCCTATAATTCACCCCTCCACTTT. The variable domain in full, with the rest retrieved from reference TRBV9 and TRBJ1-6, is DSGVTQTPKHLITATGQRVTLRCSPRSGDLSVYWYQQSLDQGLQFLIQYYNGEERAKGNILERFSAQQFPDLHSELNLSSLELGDSALYFCASSPGGSNSYNSPLHFGNGTRLTVT.